The clone carrying this TCR beta chain counts as medium-sized by frequency. Its specificity is not known. The length of the CDR3 is 14 residues. The data derive from a study of CD8 T cells in cerebrospinal fluid in Alzheimer's disease. Whole-study results and caveats: EBV-specific clones showed no enrichment in Alzheimer's patients and were not the top expanded clones.

TCRdb derives one entry per CDR3 protein from the 10x single-cell sequencing reads, leaving out DNA. Recorded here are fewer than 2,000 distinct CDR3 sequences; the top ten clones represent about 10%. Material: cerebrospinal fluid. V and J are TRBV12-3 or TRBV12-4 and TRBJ2-1; TCRdb reports TRBD1, a call that lacks DNA to check it against. The TCR originated in a human donor in good health. Here the CDR3 reads CASSLVGGNGEQFF.